One T cell receptor (beta chain) is described in this entry. These data are taken from a study of blood T cell repertoires in COVID-19. Study information: Collection of acute and convalescent COVID-19 samples took place in the United States, Italy and Spain. Sample material is recorded as cDNA or gDNA derived from T cells, B-cell-depleted T cells, or PBMCs.

CDR1 and CDR2 (germline): SEHNR, FQNEAQ (reference sequence). The CDR3 spans 12 residues. V was shortened by 7 bases and J by 4 bases, with 10 bases between the two germline ends. Original processing notes: How many nucleated cells were present was estimated from reference gene primer amplification. TCRdb keeps only in-frame clones here, not all; method: immunoSEQ multiplex PCR. V, J and clone size derive from that table, while D and trimming were established from the DNA sequence. The sample records fewer than 250,000 clones, roughly four fifths being singletons. V is TRBV7-9 and J is TRBJ1-1; D may be TRBD1 (5 bases). The specimen sequenced was peripheral blood. The sequence was collected from a woman between 50 and 59 years old with active or convalescent COVID-19. The CDR3 protein is CASNLGGTEAFF. DNA for the CDR3: TGTGCCAGCAATTTGGGGGGCACTGAAGCTTTCTTT.